These 24 T cell receptor beta chains came from one sample sequenced in a study of cytotoxic CD8 clonotypes in ibrutinib-treated CLL. Assay used: immunoSEQ multiplex PCR; TCRdb lists only in-frame clones, some missing. The data show some 92,000 clones, roughly four fifths seen once. Sequenced here: PBMCs, sampled after 24 months of ibrutinib treatment. The receptors stem from a human donor with chronic lymphocytic leukemia.

The genes are TRBV18 and TRBJ1-2, with 7 positions matching TRBD1. Trimming removed 0 bases from V and 6 bases from J; junction bases left unmatched: 13. CDR1 and CDR2 from the germline V gene are KGHSH and LQKENI. This CDR3 is 17 amino acids long. The CDR3 reads CASSPPTTPRDRDGYTF. DNA for the CDR3: TGTGCCAGCTCACCACCGACCACACCCCGAGACAGGGATGGCTACACCTTC.

V usage is TRBV19 and J usage is TRBJ1-1; 7 nucleotides align to TRBD1. This CDR3 comprises 16 residues. The germline gives CDR1 LNHDA, CDR2 SQIVND (reference sequence). J was trimmed by 4 bases and V by 5 bases; bases with no gene match: 13. CDR3 DNA: TGTGCCAGTAGTGCGAAGCATGACAGGGCGGCCACTGAAGCTTTCTTT. Its protein product is CASSAKHDRAATEAFF.

The gene calls are TRBV7-9 and TRBJ2-5; 9 nucleotides agree with TRBD2. The CDR3 totals 15 residues. In germline, CDR1 is SEHNR, CDR2 FQNEAQ (reference sequence). V lost 1 base, J lost 6 bases, and 6 bases stayed unmatched. The CDR3 DNA reads TGTGCCAGCAGCTTAGAGGCGGGGGGGCGACAGACCCAGTACTTC. Encoded protein: CASSLEAGGRQTQYF.

This rearrangement joins TRBV18 to TRBJ1-2, with no clear D. Germline-derived CDR1 and CDR2 are KGHSH and LQKENI. The V end lost 0 bases, the J end lost 5 bases, and 10 bases lay between the germline ends. This CDR3 spans 14 amino acids. For the CDR3, the DNA is TGTGCCAGCTCACCACCCACGGGGAGTTATGGCTACACCTTC. Translating gives CASSPPTGSYGYTF.

This sequence joins TRBV7-9 and TRBJ2-1; the D gene is possibly TRBD2 (7 bases). The CDR3 runs to 14 residues. Per germline, CDR1 SEHNR and CDR2 FQNEAQ (reference sequence). The germline V and J ends were trimmed by 5 bases and 9 bases, with 17 bases remaining between them. CDR3 amino acids: CASSPPTRGGEQFF. The DNA of the CDR3 is TGTGCCAGCAGCCCACCGACTAGGGGGGGTGAGCAGTTCTTC.

The rearrangement uses TRBV4-1 and TRBJ1-2; 10 bases are shared with TRBD1. J was trimmed by 2 bases and V by 2 bases; bases with no gene match: 11. The CDR3 totals 18 residues. Germline-derived CDR1 and CDR2 are MGHRA and YSYEKL. CDR3 in DNA: TGCGCCAGCAGCCAACCTTACCCGGGACAGGGGCGGAACTATGGCTACACCTTC. Translation: CASSQPYPGQGRNYGYTF.

The rearrangement links TRBV18 to TRBJ2-5; D is unresolved. Germline V gene sequence: CDR1 KGHSH, CDR2 LQKENI. V dropped 8 bases and J dropped 2 bases, with 12 bases sitting between them. This CDR3 has 13 residues. The CDR3 protein is CASTSPSQETQYF. The CDR3 DNA reads TGTGCCAGCACTTCGCCTAGTCAAGAGACCCAGTACTTC.

The chain couples TRBV19 to TRBJ2-1; 12 bases are shared with TRBD1. J gave up 2 bases and V 8 bases, and 10 bases lay outside the gene matches. CDR3 length: 17 residues. Germline V gene data show CDR1 as LNHDA and CDR2 as SQIVND (reference sequence). This chain's CDR3 is CASESRDRGQPYNEQFF. CDR3 DNA: TGTGCCAGTGAAAGCCGGGACAGGGGGCAACCCTACAATGAGCAGTTCTTC.

The V and J genes are TRBV5-1 and TRBJ2-5, with TRBD1 matching 7 bases. In germline, CDR1 is SGHRS, CDR2 YFSETQ. The CDR3 loop spans 14 amino acids. Trimming cost V 4 bases and J 2 bases; bases outside gene matches: 5. The CDR3 is CASSRDSSQETQYF. The CDR3 nucleotides are TGCGCCAGCAGCCGGGACAGCTCTCAAGAGACCCAGTACTTC.

This clone appeared a single time. CDR3: CASTLGETEAFF. The CDR3 region has the DNA TGTGCCAGCACCCTCGGGGAGACTGAAGCTTTCTTT. The rearrangement joins TRBV7-9 to TRBJ1-1; D gene unclear. V was trimmed by 7 bases and J by 5 bases, leaving 11 bases between them. Germline values: CDR1 SEHNR, CDR2 FQNEAQ (reference sequence). The CDR3 spans 12 residues.

Written as DNA, the CDR3 is TGTGCCAGCAGTTTTTCGGCCTCCTATGGCTACACCTTC. The encoded protein is CASSFSASYGYTF. The rearrangement links TRBV28 to TRBJ1-2; D is ambiguous. Germline CDR1 is MDHEN and CDR2 is SYDVKM. V was cut by 3 bases and J by 4 bases, with 9 bases left in between. The length of the CDR3 is 13 residues.

The rearrangement links TRBV30 to TRBJ1-4; D unclear. CDR3 length equals 13 residues. Germline lookup yields CDR1 GTSNPN and CDR2 SVGIG (reference sequence). V lost 2 bases to trimming and J lost 11 bases, with 15 bases between them. CDR3 nucleotide sequence: TGTGCCTGGAGTTTAAGCCAGCCGGGGAAACTGTTTTTT. This sequence encodes CAWSLSQPGKLFF.

The sample holds a few counts of this clone. CDR3 nucleotides: TGTGCCAGTAGTATCCCTCGAATATTAGCGGGAGTCCAAGATACGCAGTATTTT. It encodes CASSIPRILAGVQDTQYF. V usage is TRBV19 and J usage is TRBJ2-3; 9 nucleotides align to TRBD2. The CDR3 is 18 residues long. Germline CDR1 LNHDA, CDR2 SQIVND (reference sequence). J gave up 5 bases and V 3 bases, and 15 bases lay outside the gene matches.

The V and J genes are TRBV2 and TRBJ2-2; D may be TRBD1 (5 bases). CDR1 and CDR2 (germline): SNHLY, FYNNEI. This CDR3 spans 15 amino acids. V gave up 1 base and J gave up 5 bases, with 11 bases separating them. For the CDR3, the DNA is TGTGCCAGCAGTGAAGAGGCAGGGCGGACCGGGGAGCTGTTTTTT. Translating it yields CASSEEAGRTGELFF.

The chain combines TRBV21-1 with TRBJ2-7; TRBD1, the D gene given by the table, was not confirmed from the DNA. TRBV21-1 is termed a pseudogene. The CDR3 runs 17 residues. The CDR3 spells CASSKVVVAGGVYEQYF. The CDR3 DNA reads as TGTGCCAGCAGCAAAGTTGTAGTGGCAGGGGGCGTTTACGAGCAGTACTTC.

The V call is TRBV5-4, the J call TRBJ1-1; no definite D call. In germline, CDR1 is SGHNT, CDR2 YYREEE (reference sequence). The CDR3 runs to 13 residues. Trimming shortened V by 7 bases and J by 1 base, and 11 bases separated the two germline ends. The CDR3 loop is CASRLQRNTEAFF. The CDR3 nucleotides are TGTGCCAGCCGACTACAGCGGAACACTGAAGCTTTCTTT.

The chain has TRBV28 and TRBJ1-1, with D possibly matching TRBD1 (6 bases). CDR3 length equals 14 residues. The germline V and J ends were trimmed by 6 bases and 5 bases, with 16 bases remaining between them. Germline values: CDR1 MDHEN, CDR2 SYDVKM. CDR3 nucleotide sequence: TGTGCCAGCAGCGCCGGGGGCGCCGGAACTGAAGCTTTCTTT. It yields the protein CASSAGGAGTEAFF.

The chain has TRBV28 and TRBJ2-7; D may match TRBD1 or TRBD2 (5 bases each). CDR3 size: 16 residues. The germline gives CDR1 MDHEN, CDR2 SYDVKM. Trimming stripped 3 bases from V and 7 bases from J, with 22 bases between. In DNA, the CDR3 is TGTGCCAGCAGTTTGCCTCTCACGGGACCGGCCACGGAGCAGTACTTC. Its protein product is CASSLPLTGPATEQYF.

The rearrangement joins TRBV5-1 to TRBJ2-3, with D perhaps matching TRBD2 (6 bases). The CDR3 consists of 14 residues. The V gene's germline CDR1 is SGHRS and CDR2 YFSETQ. V lost 4 bases and J lost 11, with 20 bases in between. CDR3 in amino acids: CASSEAGRAEVQYF. CDR3 nucleotides: TGCGCCAGCAGCGAAGCGGGTCGGGCCGAGGTGCAGTATTTT.

The chain joins TRBV29-1 to TRBJ1-1; 8 nucleotides line up with TRBD1. Trimming removed 3 bases from V and 0 bases from J; junction bases left unmatched: 3. The CDR3 length is 14 residues. CDR1 is SQVTM, CDR2 ANQGSEA, per germline. In nucleotides, the CDR3 is TGCAGCGTTGAGGACAGGGTGATGAACACTGAAGCTTTCTTT. It is translated as CSVEDRVMNTEAFF.

The V gene is TRBV11-2, the J gene TRBJ1-5, with D possibly being TRBD1 (5 bases). V lost 5 bases, J lost 4 bases, and 15 bases lay in between. Germline V gene sequence: CDR1 SGHAT, CDR2 FQNNGV. The CDR3 totals 15 residues. Written as DNA, the CDR3 is TGTGCCAGCAGCCCGGGACGGCTGGGGAATCAGCCCCAGCATTTT. This sequence encodes CASSPGRLGNQPQHF.

The chain joins TRBV9 to TRBJ2-7; 15 nucleotides line up with TRBD2. The J segment lost 1 base and the V segment lost 4 bases, leaving 3 bases of the junction unmatched. Germline lookup yields CDR1 SGDLS and CDR2 YYNGEE. The CDR3 contains 16 residues. The CDR3 bases are TGTGCCAGCAGCCCCGGACTAGCGGGGGGGTCCTACGAGCAGTACTTC. Protein product: CASSPGLAGGSYEQYF.

This clone has just a few counts. The chain uses TRBV10-1 and TRBJ2-1, with 14 bases aligning to TRBD2. The V gene's germline CDR1 is WNHNN and CDR2 SYGVQD (reference sequence). The CDR3 runs to 15 residues. The ends lost 6 bases at V and 8 bases at J; junction bases unmatched: 6. The DNA for the CDR3 is TGCGCCAGCAGCGGGACTAGCGGGAGTACACATGAGCAGTTCTTC. Translation: CASSGTSGSTHEQFF.

This clone was seen a few times. The chain combines TRBV28 with TRBJ1-2; D possibly corresponds to TRBD1 (6 bases). This CDR3 region has 12 residues. CDR1 is MDHEN and CDR2 is SYDVKM in the germline V gene. With 5 bases removed from V and 7 bases from J, the gap between germline ends came to 11 bases. The CDR3 coding sequence is TGTGCCAGCAGTACACAGGGAGGTGGCTACACCTTC. Protein product: CASSTQGGGYTF.